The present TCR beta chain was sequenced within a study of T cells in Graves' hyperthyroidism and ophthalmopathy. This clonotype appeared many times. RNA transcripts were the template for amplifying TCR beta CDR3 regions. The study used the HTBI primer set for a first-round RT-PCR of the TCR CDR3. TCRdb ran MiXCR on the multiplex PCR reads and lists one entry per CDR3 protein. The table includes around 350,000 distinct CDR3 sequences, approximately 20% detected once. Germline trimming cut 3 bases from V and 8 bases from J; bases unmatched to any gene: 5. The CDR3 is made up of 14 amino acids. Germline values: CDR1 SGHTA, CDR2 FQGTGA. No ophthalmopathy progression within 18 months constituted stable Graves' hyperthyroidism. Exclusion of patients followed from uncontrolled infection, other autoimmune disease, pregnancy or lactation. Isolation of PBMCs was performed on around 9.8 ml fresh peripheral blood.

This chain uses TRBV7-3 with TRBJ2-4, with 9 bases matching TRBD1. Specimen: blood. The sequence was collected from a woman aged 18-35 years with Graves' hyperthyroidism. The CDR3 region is CASSLGQGGDIQYF. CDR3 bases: TGTGCCAGCAGCTTGGGACAGGGAGGCGACATTCAGTACTTC.